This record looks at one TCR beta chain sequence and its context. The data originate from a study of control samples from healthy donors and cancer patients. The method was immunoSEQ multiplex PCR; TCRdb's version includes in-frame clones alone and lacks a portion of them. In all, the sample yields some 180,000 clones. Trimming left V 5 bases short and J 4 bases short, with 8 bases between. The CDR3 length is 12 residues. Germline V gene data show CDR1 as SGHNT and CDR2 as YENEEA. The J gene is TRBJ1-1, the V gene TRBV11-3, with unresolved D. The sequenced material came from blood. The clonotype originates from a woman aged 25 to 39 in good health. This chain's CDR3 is CASSKIVTEAFF. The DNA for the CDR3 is TGTGCCAGCAGCAAGATAGTCACTGAAGCTTTCTTT. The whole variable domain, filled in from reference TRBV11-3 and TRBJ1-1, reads EAGVVQSPRYKIIEKKQPVAFWCNPISGHNTLYWYLQNLGQGPELLIRYENEEAVDDSQLPKDRFSAERLKGVDSTLKIQPAELGDSAVYLCASSKIVTEAFFGQGTRLTVV.